What follows are 7 T cell receptor beta chains derived from one specimen sequenced in a study of blood T cell repertoires in COVID-19. Produced via immunoSEQ multiplex PCR; TCRdb's table is partial and in-frame only. The sample lists some 230,000 clones, more than 80% occurring once. Sequenced sample: PBMCs or T cells enriched from blood (not recorded which). The receptors stem from a woman aged 18-29 years in a cohort exposed to, infected with or recovered from COVID-19 (not recorded which).

V and J are TRBV7-6 and TRBJ2-3; a possible D gene is TRBD2 (8 bases). V was clipped by 1 base and J by 0 bases, with 14 bases between them. The germline V gene has CDR1 SGHVS and CDR2 FNYEAQ. The CDR3 is 17 residues long. This CDR3 is CASSLEGASGSTDTQYF. The CDR3 DNA follows: TGTGCCAGCAGCTTAGAGGGGGCTAGCGGGAGCACAGATACGCAGTATTTT.

V gene TRBV14 combines with J gene TRBJ1-2, with TRBD1 as a possible D gene (5 bases). CDR3 size: 14 residues. The V gene's germline CDR1 is SGHDN and CDR2 FVKESK. V was clipped by 4 bases and J by 8 bases, with 17 bases between them. The CDR3 spells CASSPGKPIIGYTF. CDR3 nucleotides: TGTGCCAGCAGCCCAGGGAAACCTATAATCGGCTACACCTTC.

This chain joins TRBV11-2 and TRBJ2-7, with TRBD2 as a possible D gene (6 bases). The CDR3 is made up of 14 amino acids. CDR1 is SGHAT, CDR2 FQNNGV, per germline. The V end was cut by 5 bases, the J end by 3 bases, with 14 bases between. DNA of the CDR3: TGTGCCAGCAGCCTGGGACTTTCCTACTACGAGCAGTACTTC. It specifies CASSLGLSYYEQYF.

Remarks on this clone: One end of the junction does not line up with germline, which may come from a read error. The chain combines TRBV20-1 with TRBJ2-7; D is unclear. CDR1 DFQATT and CDR2 SNEGSKA come from the germline V gene (reference sequence). CDR3 length: 12 residues. This chain's CDR3 is CSASSPISGVNF. The CDR3 DNA reads as TGCAGTGCTAGTTCCCCAATTTCGGGTGTGAACTTC.

The CDR3 loop is CASSPLNQGPYTEAFF. The CDR3 DNA follows: TGTGCCAGCTCACCTCTAAATCAGGGGCCCTACACTGAAGCTTTCTTT. This sequence joins TRBV18 and TRBJ1-1; perhaps TRBD1 as D (6 bases). V dropped 3 bases and J dropped 3 bases, with 17 bases sitting between them. The CDR3 has 16 amino acids. The germline V gene has CDR1 KGHSH and CDR2 LQKENI.

The J gene is TRBJ2-2, the V gene TRBV4-1; tentative D call: TRBD1 (6 bases). The CDR3 consists of 18 residues. Germline V gives CDR1 MGHRA, CDR2 YSYEKL. The ends were cut back, 5 bases at V and 4 bases at J, with 23 bases in the middle. The CDR3 sequence: CASSGQINRDRGTGELFF. The CDR3 DNA reads TGCGCCAGCAGCGGACAGATCAACCGGGATCGTGGCACCGGGGAGCTGTTTTTT.

The chain combines TRBV7-9 with TRBJ2-6; 10 positions match TRBD1. Looked up from germline, CDR1 is SEHNR and CDR2 is FQNEAQ (reference sequence). The CDR3 extends over 16 amino acids. With V trimmed by 5 bases and J by 2 bases, 3 bases remained unmatched. The CDR3 is CASSRQGAAGANVLTF. The CDR3 DNA is TGTGCCAGCAGCCGACAGGGGGCGGCTGGGGCCAACGTCCTGACTTTC.